The next 29 T cell receptor beta chains were all read from a single sample in a study of blood T cells in healthy people across ages. Then a second PCR, running about 7 to 11 cycles, was carried out with a sample-barcoded 5' primer and a J-beta primer mix. TCRdb redid the calling of the 5' RACE reads with MiXCR, one entry per CDR3 protein. The sample gives 900,000 to 950,000 distinct CDR3 sequences, 25% to 35% of which show up once; about 9.4% is in the top ten. This same sample was also taken into another study, of T cells of mothers and their children.

What was sequenced was blood. Receptors were obtained from a woman aged 40 to 50 in good health.

The chain is built from TRBV28 and TRBJ1-5; D is undetermined. Trimming removed 8 bases at V and 2 bases at J, with 16 bases between. The length of the CDR3 is 15 residues. Germline values: CDR1 MDHEN, CDR2 SYDVKM. Here the CDR3 reads CASAGGWLGNQPQHF. The CDR3 region has the DNA TGTGCCAGCGCAGGAGGGTGGTTAGGCAATCAGCCCCAGCATTTT.

The V and J genes are TRBV25-1 and TRBJ1-4; possible D gene TRBD1, 6 bases. V was pared by 3 bases and J by 4 bases, with 21 bases between. In germline, CDR1 is MGHDK, CDR2 SYGVNS. The CDR3 extends over 18 amino acids. The CDR3 reads CASSEPTGYRSGNEKLFF. The CDR3 coding sequence is TGTGCCAGCAGTGAGCCTACAGGGTATCGGTCCGGTAATGAAAAACTGTTTTTT.

This chain uses TRBV27 with TRBJ2-3; D possibly corresponds to TRBD2 (6 bases). Looked up from germline, CDR1 is MNHEY and CDR2 is SMNVEV (reference sequence). V was clipped by 6 bases and J by 3 bases, with 13 bases between them. The CDR3 is 14 amino acids. The CDR3 DNA reads TGTGCCAGCAGATCCCTGGCGGGGACAGATACGCAGTATTTT. As protein: CASRSLAGTDTQYF.

The sample holds a few counts of this clonotype. The chain links TRBV5-1 to TRBJ2-1; D is unclear. Looked up from germline, CDR1 is SGHRS and CDR2 is YFSETQ. The V gene lost 0 bases and the J gene lost 6 bases, with 16 bases spanning the gap. The CDR3 spans 16 residues. In DNA form, the CDR3 reads TGCGCCAGCAGCTTGGCCCACACCTCTGGCAGCAATGAGCAGTTCTTC. Translated: CASSLAHTSGSNEQFF.

This rearrangement joins TRBV12-1 to TRBJ1-5; TRBD1 is the table's D call, not checked against the DNA. TRBV12-1 is deemed a pseudogene. CDR3 length: 19 amino acids. CDR3 sequence (DNA): TGTGCCAGCAGCTTTGCACTTAGACAGGACGGACTTAGCAATCAGCCCCAGCATTTT. Its translation is CASSFALRQDGLSNQPQHF.

Details on this clonotype: The junction departs from the called germline gene at one end, perhaps through a read error. This chain's CDR3 is CASNQDGDGYF. CDR3 nucleotide sequence: TGTGCCAGCAACCAAGACGGGGACGGGTACTTC. This rearrangement joins TRBV4-2 to TRBJ2-5, with D perhaps assigned TRBD1 or TRBD2 (5 bases each). This CDR3 contains 11 residues. Germline V gene sequence: CDR1 LGHNA, CDR2 YNFKEQ.

The rearrangement joins TRBV28 to TRBJ1-2, with D perhaps matching TRBD1 (5 bases). Trimming left V 3 bases short and J 6 bases short, with 11 bases between. Germline V gives CDR1 MDHEN, CDR2 SYDVKM. This CDR3 is built from 13 residues. CDR3 nucleotides: TGTGCCAGCAGTTTGGCCAGGGAGGATGGCTACACCTTC. Translated, it gives CASSLAREDGYTF.

This clonotype has only one observation. The CDR3: CASSFEQGTSYEQYF. The CDR3 bases are TGTGCCAGCAGTTTTGAACAGGGGACATCCTACGAGCAGTACTTC. The chain carries TRBV7-2 and TRBJ2-7; 7 bases map to TRBD1. Germline assignment: CDR1 SGHTA and CDR2 FQGNSA. CDR3 length: 15 residues. V trimming: 6 bases; J trimming: 1 base; junction bases outside the gene matches: 9.

This chain links TRBV2 with TRBJ2-7; the D gene is possibly TRBD1 (5 bases). Per the germline V gene, CDR1 is SNHLY and CDR2 is FYNNEI. This CDR3 is 14 amino acids long. V lost 6 bases to trimming and J lost 0 bases, with 12 bases between them. The CDR3 loop is CASSLQDPSYEQYF. The CDR3 bases are TGTGCCAGCAGCTTACAGGATCCCTCCTACGAGCAGTACTTC.

This clonotype was picked up a small number of times. The chain joins TRBV9 to TRBJ2-6; D possibly uses TRBD1 or TRBD2 (5 bases each). Between the trimmed V and J ends, which lost 7 bases and 0 bases, there was a span of 11 bases. Germline V CDR1 and CDR2: SGDLS, YYNGEE. This CDR3 region has 15 residues. The CDR3 reads CASSKGSSGANVLTF. The DNA of the CDR3 is TGTGCCAGCTCTAAGGGGAGCTCTGGGGCCAACGTCCTGACTTTC.

The rearrangement links TRBV6-6 to TRBJ1-2, with TRBD1 matching 10 bases. V trimming: 6 bases; J trimming: 7 bases; junction bases outside the gene matches: 8. The CDR3 runs to 14 residues. The germline CDR1 and CDR2 sequences are MNHNY and SVGAGI (reference sequence). CDR3: CASSPDRGRSGYTF. CDR3 nucleotide sequence: TGTGCCAGCAGCCCTGACAGGGGGCGCAGTGGCTACACCTTC.

This clonotype has ten or more counts. This sequence joins TRBV20-1 and TRBJ2-5; 8 bases are shared with TRBD1. There are 17 residues in the CDR3. The V segment lost 5 bases and the J segment 2 bases; nucleotides outside the gene matches: 16. From germline, CDR1 is DFQATT and CDR2 SNEGSKA (reference sequence). The CDR3 is CSAWSLAGTGLQETQYF. DNA of the CDR3: TGCAGTGCTTGGTCGCTCGCCGGGACAGGACTACAAGAGACCCAGTACTTC.

This clonotype came up many times. V is TRBV9 and J is TRBJ2-7, with 11 nucleotides matching TRBD1. Germline loops: CDR1 SGDLS, CDR2 YYNGEE. This CDR3 comprises 16 residues. The junction had 10 bases not matched to a gene; V was cut back by 4 bases and J by 4 bases. The CDR3 protein is CASSPGQGAVGYEQYF. The CDR3 DNA sequence: TGTGCCAGCAGCCCCGGACAGGGGGCGGTAGGGTACGAGCAGTACTTC.

In this sample, this clonotype turned up many times. The CDR3 DNA reads as TGCAGTGCTAGAGGCGGACAGGCTATTTCCTACAATGAGCAGTTCTTC. This sequence encodes CSARGGQAISYNEQFF. The V call is TRBV20-1, the J call TRBJ2-1, with 7 positions matching TRBD1. This CDR3 spans 16 amino acids. CDR1 is DFQATT, CDR2 SNEGSKA, per germline (reference sequence). V was clipped by 1 base and J by 1 base; unmatched bases: 7.

This clonotype was observed many times. The V gene is TRBV5-5, the J gene TRBJ2-7; perhaps TRBD1 as D (5 bases). Germline V lookup: CDR1 SGHKS, CDR2 YYEKEE (reference sequence). CDR3 length equals 15 residues. V lost 1 base, J lost 3 bases, and 14 bases lay in between. CDR3 region: CASSLSSTVIYEQYF. Written as DNA, the CDR3 is TGTGCCAGCAGCTTGTCATCGACAGTGATCTACGAGCAGTACTTC. Full variable domain (remainder filled in from reference TRBV5-5 and TRBJ2-7): DAGVTQSPTHLIKTRGQQVTLRCSPISGHKSVSWYQQVLGQGPQFIFQYYEKEERGRGNFPDRFSARQFPNYSSELNVNALLLGDSALYLCASSLSSTVIYEQYFGPGTRLTVT.

The V and J genes are TRBV7-2 and TRBJ1-2; no clear D. Trimming shortened V by 5 bases and J by 6 bases, and 10 bases separated the two germline ends. Germline lookup yields CDR1 SGHTA and CDR2 FQGNSA. There are 12 residues in the CDR3. The CDR3 DNA sequence: TGTGCCAGCAGCCCCCGCCGGGATGGCTACACCTTC. Amino acid sequence: CASSPRRDGYTF.

Regarding this clonotype: Just one base apart from a much larger clone, this may be a read error. This rearrangement joins TRBV3-1 to TRBJ2-4; D ambiguous. Matching the DNA end better, TRBJ2-7 makes the J call doubtful. There are 12 residues in the CDR3. CDR1 and CDR2 (germline): LGHDT, YNNKEL (reference sequence). The CDR3 sequence is CASSQYACEQYF. The CDR3 region has the DNA TGTGCCAGCAGCCAGTATGCCTGCGAGCAGTACTTC.

This clonotype was detected many times. The J gene is TRBJ2-5, the V gene TRBV5-1; 9 nucleotides agree with TRBD1. There are 15 residues in the CDR3. Germline trimming cut 4 bases from V and 2 bases from J; bases unmatched to any gene: 6. The germline V gene encodes CDR1 SGHRS and CDR2 YFSETQ. The CDR3 DNA sequence: TGCGCCAGCAGCCTCGGGACAGGGAAACAAGAGACCCAGTACTTC. It is translated as CASSLGTGKQETQYF.

This clonotype was observed at least ten times. This chain joins TRBV20-1 and TRBJ1-2, with 10 bases aligning to TRBD1. The CDR3 runs 16 residues. The junction had 12 bases not matched to a gene; V was cut back by 8 bases and J by 0 bases. Germline V CDR1 and CDR2: DFQATT, SNEGSKA (reference sequence). CDR3 bases: TGCAGTCCCCACACACCAGGACAGGGGGCTAACTATGGCTACACCTTC. Residues: CSPHTPGQGANYGYTF.

This clonotype has just a few counts. The chain recombines TRBV11-2 with TRBJ2-1, with D tentatively TRBD2 (7 bases). V gave up 3 bases and J gave up 1 base, with 22 bases separating them. The CDR3 is 19 residues long. The germline V gene encodes CDR1 SGHAT and CDR2 FQNNGV. CDR3 protein: CASSFGRWTRGTSYNEQFF. CDR3 DNA: TGTGCCAGCAGCTTCGGACGCTGGACTAGGGGGACTTCCTACAATGAGCAGTTCTTC.

This clonotype was found many times. The rearrangement uses TRBV20-1 and TRBJ2-6; D remains ambiguous. Trimming removed 1 base at V and 4 bases at J, with 8 bases between. Germline loops: CDR1 DFQATT, CDR2 SNEGSKA (reference sequence). The CDR3 extends over 14 amino acids. This CDR3 is CSARGHSGANVLTF. Written as DNA, the CDR3 is TGCAGTGCTAGAGGACATTCCGGGGCCAACGTCCTGACTTTC.

The genes are TRBV5-1 and TRBJ1-2, with D unresolved. CDR1 SGHRS and CDR2 YFSETQ come from the germline V gene. This CDR3 is 15 amino acids long. V was clipped by 4 bases and J by 7 bases, with 20 bases between them. The CDR3, as DNA: TGCGCCAGCAGCCCGGCCGGCGAGCTCCTCGGTGGCTACACCTTC. This encodes CASSPAGELLGGYTF. Based on the CDR3 plus reference TRBV5-1 and TRBJ1-2, the full variable domain is KAGVTQTPRYLIKTRGQQVTLSCSPISGHRSVSWYQQTPGQGLQFLFEYFSETQRNKGNFPGRFSGRQFSNSRSEMNVSTLELGDSALYLCASSPAGELLGGYTFGSGTRLTVV.

On this clonotype itself: A much larger clone sits a single nucleotide away, making a read error possible. The rearrangement links TRBV27 to TRBJ1-5; D might be TRBD1 (6 bases). Germline V gene data show CDR1 as MNHEY and CDR2 as SMNVEV (reference sequence). The CDR3 has 16 amino acids. As DNA, the CDR3 is TGTACCAGCAGTTTAATGGGGGGGCTTGGGAATCAGCCCCAGCATTTT. This translates into CTSSLMGGLGNQPQHF.

This clonotype was seen at least ten times. CDR3 sequence (DNA): TGTGCCAGCAGTTTGGTGGGGACAGGGCAATACGAGCAGTACTTC. Protein sequence: CASSLVGTGQYEQYF. This chain connects TRBV28 to TRBJ2-7; 9 bases map to TRBD1. Trimming took 3 bases from V and 4 from J; bases not matched to a gene: 7. This CDR3 is 15 amino acids long. Germline loops: CDR1 MDHEN, CDR2 SYDVKM.

Details on this clonotype: The junction and the germline gene differ at one end; a read error may be behind it. The chain carries TRBV20-1 and TRBJ1-2; possible D gene TRBD1, 5 bases. CDR1 DFQATT and CDR2 SNEGSKA come from the germline V gene (reference sequence). CDR3 length equals 17 residues. CDR3 protein: CSARGEWSHSTNYDYTF. The DNA of the CDR3 is TGCAGTGCTAGGGGGGAGTGGAGCCACTCTACTAACTATGACTACACCTTC.

This clonotype came up many times. The chain employs TRBV7-2 and TRBJ1-1; no clear D gene. The CDR3 contains 14 residues. V lost 5 bases, J lost 6 bases, and 16 bases lay in between. Germline CDR1 and CDR2: SGHTA and FQGNSA. This chain's CDR3 is CASSLAGGRAEAFF. The CDR3 coding sequence is TGTGCCAGCAGCCTTGCGGGCGGCCGGGCTGAAGCTTTCTTT.

This clonotype was counted at least ten times. V usage is TRBV12-3 or TRBV12-4 and J usage is TRBJ1-3; 7 nucleotides line up with TRBD1. The junction had 1 base not matched to a gene; V was cut back by 3 bases and J by 2 bases. The CDR3 contains 14 residues. CDR3 amino acids: CASSLQGAGNTIYF. CDR3 coding DNA: TGTGCCAGCAGTTTGCAGGGGGCTGGAAACACCATATATTTT.

The chain uses TRBV5-1 and TRBJ2-4, with TRBD2 identical over 8 bases. After removal of 4 bases from V and 8 bases from J, the junction contained 14 bases not matched to a gene. The germline gives CDR1 SGHRS, CDR2 YFSETQ. This CDR3 is 16 amino acids long. This CDR3 is CASSPTGGPATDIQYF. In DNA form, the CDR3 reads TGCGCCAGCAGCCCGACGGGGGGGCCTGCCACGGACATTCAGTACTTC.

This chain joins TRBV27 and TRBJ1-1; TRBD1 matches at 8 bases. With 5 bases clipped from V and 2 bases from J, the junction kept 10 bases outside the gene matches. The CDR3 runs to 16 residues. The germline V gene has CDR1 MNHEY and CDR2 SMNVEV (reference sequence). Written as DNA, the CDR3 is TGTGCCAGCAGTCCTGGGACAGGCAGAGGTAACACTGAAGCTTTCTTT. Amino acid sequence: CASSPGTGRGNTEAFF.